The 2 T cell receptor beta chains given below trace back to one sample, sequenced in a study of vaccination effects on CD4 cells after COVID-19. Researchers isolated CD4+ T cells once less than 13 days of culture had elapsed. Sequencing used immunoSEQ multiplex PCR; TCRdb keeps in-frame clones, though not all of them. The sample has approximately 45,000 clones; 76% are singletons. The antigens these receptors bind are not known. Sequenced here: CD4+ T cells from PBMCs cultured without peptide, sampled before COVID-19 vaccination. All receptors derive from a human donor who had a prior SARS-CoV-2 infection.

The chain uses TRBV5-1 and TRBJ2-7, with 11 bases identical to TRBD1. This CDR3 is built from 15 residues. Unmatched junction bases numbered 5, after V lost 3 bases and J lost 3 bases. Germline lookup yields CDR1 SGHRS and CDR2 YFSETQ. CDR3 DNA sequence: TGCGCCAGCAGCTACGGGACAGGGGGGGGCTACGAGCAGTACTTC. It encodes CASSYGTGGGYEQYF.

The chain uses TRBV5-1 and TRBJ2-2, with D possibly being TRBD2 (6 bases). The CDR3 is 14 amino acids. V was pared by 7 bases and J by 0 bases, with 10 bases between. Germline CDR1 SGHRS, CDR2 YFSETQ. Here the CDR3 reads CASQTGANTGELFF. For the CDR3, the DNA is TGCGCCAGCCAGACGGGGGCGAACACCGGGGAGCTGTTTTTT.